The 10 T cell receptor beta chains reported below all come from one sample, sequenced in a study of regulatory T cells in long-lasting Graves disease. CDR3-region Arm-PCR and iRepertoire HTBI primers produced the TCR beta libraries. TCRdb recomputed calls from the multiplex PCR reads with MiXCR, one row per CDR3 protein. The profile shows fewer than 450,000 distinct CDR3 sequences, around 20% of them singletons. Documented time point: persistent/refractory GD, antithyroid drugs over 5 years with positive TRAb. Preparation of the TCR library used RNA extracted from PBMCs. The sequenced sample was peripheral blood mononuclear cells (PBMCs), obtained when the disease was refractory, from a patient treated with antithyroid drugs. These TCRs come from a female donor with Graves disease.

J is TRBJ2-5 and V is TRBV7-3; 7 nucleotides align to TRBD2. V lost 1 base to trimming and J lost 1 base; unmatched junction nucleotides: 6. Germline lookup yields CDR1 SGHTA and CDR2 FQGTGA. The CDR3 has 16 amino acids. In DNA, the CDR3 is TGTGCCAGCAGCTTAAACCCGGGACTACCCCAAGAGACCCAGTACTTC. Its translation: CASSLNPGLPQETQYF.

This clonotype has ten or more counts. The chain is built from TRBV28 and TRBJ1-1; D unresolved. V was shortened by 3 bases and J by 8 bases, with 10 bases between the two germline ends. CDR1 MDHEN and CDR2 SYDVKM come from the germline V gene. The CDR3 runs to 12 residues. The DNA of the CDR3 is TGTGCCAGCAGTTTGTGGACGGGAGAAGCTTTCTTT. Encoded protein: CASSLWTGEAFF.

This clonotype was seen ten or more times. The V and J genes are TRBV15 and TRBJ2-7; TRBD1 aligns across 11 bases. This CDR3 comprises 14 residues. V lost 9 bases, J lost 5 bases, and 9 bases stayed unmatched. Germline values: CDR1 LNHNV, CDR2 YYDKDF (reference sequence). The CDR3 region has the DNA TGTGCCACTCGTTATGGGACAGGGGGTGACGAGCAGTACTTC. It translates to CATRYGTGGDEQYF.

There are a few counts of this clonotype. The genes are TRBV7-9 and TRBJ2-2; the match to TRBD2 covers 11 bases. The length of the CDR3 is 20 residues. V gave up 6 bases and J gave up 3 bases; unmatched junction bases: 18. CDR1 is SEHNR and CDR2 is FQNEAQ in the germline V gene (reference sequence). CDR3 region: CASSLQGTIAGGPHTGELFF. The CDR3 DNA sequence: TGTGCCAGCAGTCTCCAGGGGACTATAGCGGGAGGGCCGCACACCGGGGAGCTGTTTTTT.

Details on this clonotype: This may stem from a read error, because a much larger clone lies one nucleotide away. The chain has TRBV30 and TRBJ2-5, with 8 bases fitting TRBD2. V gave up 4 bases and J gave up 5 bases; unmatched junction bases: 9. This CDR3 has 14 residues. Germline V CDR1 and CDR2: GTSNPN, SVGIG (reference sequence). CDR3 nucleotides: TGTGCCTGGAATGAGACGGGAGGGCACGAGACCCAGTACTTC. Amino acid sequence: CAWNETGGHETQYF. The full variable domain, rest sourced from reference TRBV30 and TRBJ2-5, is SQTIHQWPATLVQPVGSPLSLECTVEGTSNPNLYWYRQAAGRGLQLLFYSVGIGQISSEVPQNLSASRPQDRQFILSSKKLLLSDSGFYLCAWNETGGHETQYFGPGTRLLVL.

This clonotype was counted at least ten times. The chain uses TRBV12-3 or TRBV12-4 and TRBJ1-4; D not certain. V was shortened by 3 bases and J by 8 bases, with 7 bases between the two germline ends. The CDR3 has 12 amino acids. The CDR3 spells CASSFDGEKLFF. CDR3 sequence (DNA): TGTGCCAGCAGTTTTGACGGGGAAAAACTGTTTTTT.

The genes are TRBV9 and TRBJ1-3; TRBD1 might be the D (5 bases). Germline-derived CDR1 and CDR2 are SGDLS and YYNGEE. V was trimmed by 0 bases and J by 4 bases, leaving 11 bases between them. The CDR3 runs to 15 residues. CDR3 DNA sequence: TGTGCCAGCAGCGTAGGAGACGGGGACGGAAACACCATATATTTT. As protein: CASSVGDGDGNTIYF.

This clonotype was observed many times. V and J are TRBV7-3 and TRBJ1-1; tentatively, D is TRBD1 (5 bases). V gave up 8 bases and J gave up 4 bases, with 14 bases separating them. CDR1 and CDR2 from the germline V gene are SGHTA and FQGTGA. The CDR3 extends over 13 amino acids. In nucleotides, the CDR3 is TGTGCCAGCCAATCTCAGGGTGGCACTGAAGCTTTCTTT. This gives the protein CASQSQGGTEAFF.

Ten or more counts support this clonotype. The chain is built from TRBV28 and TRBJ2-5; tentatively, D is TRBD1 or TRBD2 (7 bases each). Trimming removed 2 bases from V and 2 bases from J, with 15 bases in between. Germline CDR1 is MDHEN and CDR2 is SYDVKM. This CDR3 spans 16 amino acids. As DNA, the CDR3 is TGTGCCAGCAGTTTAAGGGCAGGGGGGGGACAAGAGACCCAGTACTTC. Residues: CASSLRAGGGQETQYF.

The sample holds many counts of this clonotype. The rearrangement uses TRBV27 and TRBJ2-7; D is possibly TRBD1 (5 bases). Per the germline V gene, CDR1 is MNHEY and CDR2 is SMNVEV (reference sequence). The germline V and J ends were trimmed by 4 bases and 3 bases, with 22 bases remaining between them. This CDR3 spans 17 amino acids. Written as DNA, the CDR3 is TGTGCCAGCAGTTATAAGCCTCCCCGAGACAGACGCTACGAGCAGTACTTC. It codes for CASSYKPPRDRRYEQYF.